This TCR beta chain appears in the sequencing data of a study of blood T cell repertoires in COVID-19. CDR1 is MNHEY and CDR2 is SMNVEV in the germline V gene (reference sequence). Trimming stripped 5 bases from V and 6 bases from J, with 15 bases between. This CDR3 spans 14 amino acids. Some clones are missing from TCRdb's copy, which holds only in-frame ones; the method was immunoSEQ multiplex PCR. The sample has 340,000 or so clones; 86% are singletons. The sequence was obtained from a woman aged 40-49 years with acute COVID-19. Specimen: PBMCs or T cells enriched from blood (not recorded which). The chain links TRBV27 to TRBJ2-3; D is perhaps TRBD1 (6 bases). The CDR3: CASSRAGQGDTQYF. For the CDR3, the DNA is TGTGCCAGCAGTCGAGCAGGCCAGGGGGATACGCAGTATTTT.